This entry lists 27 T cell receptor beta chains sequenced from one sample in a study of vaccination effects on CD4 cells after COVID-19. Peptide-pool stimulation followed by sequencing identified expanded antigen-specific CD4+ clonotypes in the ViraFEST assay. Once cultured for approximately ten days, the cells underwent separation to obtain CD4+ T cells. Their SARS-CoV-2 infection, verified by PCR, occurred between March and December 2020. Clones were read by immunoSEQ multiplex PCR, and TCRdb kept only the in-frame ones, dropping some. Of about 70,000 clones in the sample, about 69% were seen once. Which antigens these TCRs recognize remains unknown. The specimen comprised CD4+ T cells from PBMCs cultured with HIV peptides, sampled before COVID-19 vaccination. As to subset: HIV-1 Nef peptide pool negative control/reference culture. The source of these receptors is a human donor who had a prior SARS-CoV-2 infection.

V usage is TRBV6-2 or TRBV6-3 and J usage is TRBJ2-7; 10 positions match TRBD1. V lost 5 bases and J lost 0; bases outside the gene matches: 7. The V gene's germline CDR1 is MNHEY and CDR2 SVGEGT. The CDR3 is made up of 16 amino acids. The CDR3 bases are TGTGCCAGCAGTACCCGGACAGGGGGAAGCTCCTACGAGCAGTACTTC. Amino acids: CASSTRTGGSSYEQYF.

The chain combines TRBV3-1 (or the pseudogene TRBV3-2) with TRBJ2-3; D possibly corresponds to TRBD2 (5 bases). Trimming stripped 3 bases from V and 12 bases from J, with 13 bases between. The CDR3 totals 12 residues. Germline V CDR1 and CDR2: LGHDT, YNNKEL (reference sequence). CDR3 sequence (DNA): TGTGCCAGCAGCCATCGCGTCCGGGAACAGTATTTT. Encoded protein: CASSHRVREQYF.

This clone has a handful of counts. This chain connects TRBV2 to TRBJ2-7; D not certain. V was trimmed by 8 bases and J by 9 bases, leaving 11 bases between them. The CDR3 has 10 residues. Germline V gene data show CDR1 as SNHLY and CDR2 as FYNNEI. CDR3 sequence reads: CASGEVWQYF. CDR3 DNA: TGTGCCAGCGGCGAGGTTTGGCAGTACTTC.

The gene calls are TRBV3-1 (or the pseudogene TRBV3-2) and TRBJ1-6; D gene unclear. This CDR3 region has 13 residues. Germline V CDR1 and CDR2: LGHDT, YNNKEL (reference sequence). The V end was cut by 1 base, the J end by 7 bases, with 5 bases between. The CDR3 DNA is TGTGCCAGCAGCCAAGTAGTGAATTCACCCCTCCACTTT. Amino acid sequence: CASSQVVNSPLHF.

This CDR3 reads CASSMTGVGTQYF. DNA of the CDR3: TGTGCCAGCAGCATGACAGGGGTGGGGACCCAGTACTTC. This rearrangement joins TRBV7-2 to TRBJ2-5, with TRBD1 identical over 8 bases. CDR3 size: 13 residues. J was trimmed by 7 bases and V by 5 bases; bases with no gene match: 6. Germline CDR1 and CDR2: SGHTA and FQGNSA.

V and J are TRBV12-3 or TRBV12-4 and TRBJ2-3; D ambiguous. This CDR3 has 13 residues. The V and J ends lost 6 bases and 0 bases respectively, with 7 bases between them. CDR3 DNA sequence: TGTGCCAGCAGACCTACAAGCACAGATACGCAGTATTTT. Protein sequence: CASRPTSTDTQYF.

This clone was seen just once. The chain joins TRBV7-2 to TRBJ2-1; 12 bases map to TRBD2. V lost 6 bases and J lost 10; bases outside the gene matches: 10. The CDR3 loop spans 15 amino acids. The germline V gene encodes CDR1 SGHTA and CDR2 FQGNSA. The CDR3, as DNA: TGTGCCAGCAGTTTCTCTAGCGGGAGGGCCAAGGAGCAGTTCTTC. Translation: CASSFSSGRAKEQFF.

The CDR3 protein is CASSVGPDRDNEKLFF. CDR3 bases: TGTGCCAGCAGCGTAGGCCCCGACAGGGATAATGAAAAACTGTTTTTT. V gene TRBV9 combines with J gene TRBJ1-4; 7 nucleotides align to TRBD1. CDR1 is SGDLS, CDR2 YYNGEE, per germline. The CDR3 loop spans 16 amino acids. J gave up 4 bases and V 0 bases, and 6 bases lay outside the gene matches. The entire variable domain, with the rest obtained from reference TRBV9 and TRBJ1-4, is as follows: DSGVTQTPKHLITATGQRVTLRCSPRSGDLSVYWYQQSLDQGLQFLIQYYNGEERAKGNILERFSAQQFPDLHSELNLSSLELGDSALYFCASSVGPDRDNEKLFFGSGTQLSVL.

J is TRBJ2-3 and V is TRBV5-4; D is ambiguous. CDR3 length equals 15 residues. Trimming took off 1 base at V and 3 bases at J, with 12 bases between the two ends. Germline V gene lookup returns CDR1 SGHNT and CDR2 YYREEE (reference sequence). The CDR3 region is CASSLPSGRTDTQYF. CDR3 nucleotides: TGTGCCAGCAGCTTGCCTTCAGGTAGAACAGATACGCAGTATTTT.

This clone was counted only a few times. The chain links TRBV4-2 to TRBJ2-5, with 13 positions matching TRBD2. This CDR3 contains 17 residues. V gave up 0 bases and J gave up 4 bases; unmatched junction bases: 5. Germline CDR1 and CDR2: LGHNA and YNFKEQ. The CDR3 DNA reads TGTGCCAGCAGCCAAGATGTACTAGCGGGAGGGGCAGAGACCCAGTACTTC. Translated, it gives CASSQDVLAGGAETQYF.

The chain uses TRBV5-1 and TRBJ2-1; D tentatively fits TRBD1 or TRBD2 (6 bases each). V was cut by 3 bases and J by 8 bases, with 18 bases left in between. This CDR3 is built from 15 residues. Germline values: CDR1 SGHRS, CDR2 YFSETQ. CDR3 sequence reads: CASSSTLWGADEQFF. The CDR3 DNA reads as TGCGCCAGCAGCTCAACGTTGTGGGGGGCGGATGAGCAGTTCTTC.

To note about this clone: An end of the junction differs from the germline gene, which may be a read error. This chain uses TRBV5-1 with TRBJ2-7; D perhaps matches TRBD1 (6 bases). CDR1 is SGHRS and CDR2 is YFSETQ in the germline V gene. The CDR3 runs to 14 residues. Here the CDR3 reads CASRLDSTSREQYF. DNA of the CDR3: TGCGCCAGCAGATTGGACAGTACTTCTCGGGAGCAGTACTTC.

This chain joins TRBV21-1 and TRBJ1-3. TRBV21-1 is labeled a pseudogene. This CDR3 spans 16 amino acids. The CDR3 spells CASSKGGPISGNTIYF. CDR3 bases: TGTGCCAGCAGCAAAGGCGGCCCAATCTCTGGAAACACCATATATTTT.

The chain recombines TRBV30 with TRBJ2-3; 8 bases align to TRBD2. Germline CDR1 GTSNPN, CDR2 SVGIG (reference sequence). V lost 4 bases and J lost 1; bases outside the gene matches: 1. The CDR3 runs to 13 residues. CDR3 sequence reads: CAWKTSGTDTQYF. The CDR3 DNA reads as TGTGCCTGGAAGACTAGCGGCACAGATACGCAGTATTTT.

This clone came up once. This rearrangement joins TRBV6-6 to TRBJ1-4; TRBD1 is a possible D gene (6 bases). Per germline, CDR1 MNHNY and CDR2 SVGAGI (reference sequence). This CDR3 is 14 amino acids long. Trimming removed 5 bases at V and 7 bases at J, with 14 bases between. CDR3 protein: CASSRSRTAEKLFF. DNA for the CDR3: TGTGCCAGCAGTCGATCAAGGACAGCTGAAAAACTGTTTTTT.

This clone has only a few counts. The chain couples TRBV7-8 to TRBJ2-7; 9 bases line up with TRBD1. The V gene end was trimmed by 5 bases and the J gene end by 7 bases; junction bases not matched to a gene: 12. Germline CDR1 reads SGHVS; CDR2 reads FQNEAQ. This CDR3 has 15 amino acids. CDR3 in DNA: TGTGCCAGCAGCCTCCGGGACAGGGAGAATGAGGAGCAGTACTTC. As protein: CASSLRDRENEEQYF. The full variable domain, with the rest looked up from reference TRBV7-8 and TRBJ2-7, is GAGVSQSPRYKVAKRGQDVALRCDPISGHVSLFWYQQALGQGPEFLTYFQNEAQLDKSGLPSDRFFAERPEGSVSTLKIQRTQQEDSAVYLCASSLRDRENEEQYFGPGTRLTVT.

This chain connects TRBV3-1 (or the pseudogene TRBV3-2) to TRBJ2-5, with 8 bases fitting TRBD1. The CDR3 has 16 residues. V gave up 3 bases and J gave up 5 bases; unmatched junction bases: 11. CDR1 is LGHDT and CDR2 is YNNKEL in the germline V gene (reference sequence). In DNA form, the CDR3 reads TGTGCCAGCAGCCACAAGTTCGGACAGGGCTGGGAGACCCAGTACTTC. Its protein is CASSHKFGQGWETQYF.

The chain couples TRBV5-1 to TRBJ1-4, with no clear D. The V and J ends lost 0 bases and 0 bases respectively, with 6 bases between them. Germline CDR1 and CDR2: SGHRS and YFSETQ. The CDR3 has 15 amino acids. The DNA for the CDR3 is TGCGCCAGCAGCTTGGGTATGACAACTAATGAAAAACTGTTTTTT. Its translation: CASSLGMTTNEKLFF.

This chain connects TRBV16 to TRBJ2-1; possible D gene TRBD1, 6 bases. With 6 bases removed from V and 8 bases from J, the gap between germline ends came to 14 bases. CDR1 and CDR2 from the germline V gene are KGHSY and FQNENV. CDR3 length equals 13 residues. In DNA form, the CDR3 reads TGTGCCAGCAGTCCAGGGGCTATCCATGAGCAGTTCTTC. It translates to CASSPGAIHEQFF.

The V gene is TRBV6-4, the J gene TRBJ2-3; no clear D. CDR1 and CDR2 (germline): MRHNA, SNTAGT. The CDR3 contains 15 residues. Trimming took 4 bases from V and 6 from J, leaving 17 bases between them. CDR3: CASSVWGILGDTQYF. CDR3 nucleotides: TGTGCCAGCAGTGTCTGGGGAATTCTGGGGGATACGCAGTATTTT.

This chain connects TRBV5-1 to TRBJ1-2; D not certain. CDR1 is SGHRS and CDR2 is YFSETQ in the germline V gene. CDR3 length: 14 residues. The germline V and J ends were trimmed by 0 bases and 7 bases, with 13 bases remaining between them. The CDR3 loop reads CASSLVSTVGGYTF. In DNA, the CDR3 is TGCGCCAGCAGCTTGGTATCTACAGTAGGTGGCTACACCTTC.

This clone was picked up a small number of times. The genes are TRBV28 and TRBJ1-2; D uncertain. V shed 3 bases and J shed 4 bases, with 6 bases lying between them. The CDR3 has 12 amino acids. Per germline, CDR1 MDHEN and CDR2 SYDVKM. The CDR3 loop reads CASSFRGYGYTF. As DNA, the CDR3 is TGTGCCAGCAGTTTCCGGGGCTATGGCTACACCTTC.

The DNA for the CDR3 is TGTGCCAGCAGCTTAGGGGGACAGGGATCCTACGAGCAGTACTTC. Protein product: CASSLGGQGSYEQYF. This sequence joins TRBV13 and TRBJ2-7, with TRBD1 matching over 9 bases. The germline V gene encodes CDR1 PRHDT and CDR2 FYEKMQ (reference sequence). CDR3 length: 15 residues. With V trimmed by 0 bases and J by 1 base, 1 base remained unmatched.

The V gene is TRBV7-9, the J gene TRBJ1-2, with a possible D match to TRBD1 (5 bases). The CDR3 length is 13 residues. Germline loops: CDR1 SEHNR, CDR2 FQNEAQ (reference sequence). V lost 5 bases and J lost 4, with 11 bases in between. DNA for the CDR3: TGTGCCAGCAGCCCCCAGGGCAGCTATGGCTACACCTTC. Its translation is CASSPQGSYGYTF.

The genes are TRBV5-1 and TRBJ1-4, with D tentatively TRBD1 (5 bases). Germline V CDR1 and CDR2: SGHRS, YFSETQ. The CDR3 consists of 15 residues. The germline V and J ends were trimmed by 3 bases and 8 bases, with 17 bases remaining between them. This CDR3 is CASSSAGTGSEKLFF. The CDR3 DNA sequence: TGCGCCAGCAGCTCTGCCGGGACTGGTAGCGAAAAACTGTTTTTT.

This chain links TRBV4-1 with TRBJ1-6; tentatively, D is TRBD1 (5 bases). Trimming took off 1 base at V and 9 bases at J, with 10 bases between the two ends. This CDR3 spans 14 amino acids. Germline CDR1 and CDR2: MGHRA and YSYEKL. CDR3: CASSQVTGLSPLHF. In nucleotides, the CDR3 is TGCGCCAGCAGCCAAGTGACGGGGCTTTCACCCCTCCACTTT.

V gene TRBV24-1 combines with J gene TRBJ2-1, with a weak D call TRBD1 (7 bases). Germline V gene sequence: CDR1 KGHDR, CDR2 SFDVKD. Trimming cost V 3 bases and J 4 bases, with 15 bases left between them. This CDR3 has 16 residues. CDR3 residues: CATSDPGQDYYNEQFF. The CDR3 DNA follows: TGTGCCACCAGTGATCCCGGACAGGACTATTACAATGAGCAGTTCTTC.